The 9 T cell receptor beta chains presented below share a single source sample, sequenced in a study of CD8 T cells in Susac syndrome. A quantity of roughly 0.5 to 1 ug RNA underwent reverse transcription using random hexamers. TCRdb used MiXCR to reprocess the immunoSEQ multiplex PCR reads, holding one entry per CDR3 protein. The profile shows 80,000 or so distinct CDR3 sequences, 90% to 95% of them singletons. The specimen sequenced was CD8+ T cells from PBMCs. These receptors were taken from a human donor in good health.

The gene calls are TRBV24-1 and TRBJ2-1; D ambiguous. Germline V gene sequence: CDR1 KGHDR, CDR2 SFDVKD. Trimming stripped 1 base from V and 5 bases from J, with 5 bases between. This CDR3 region has 13 residues. The CDR3 DNA sequence: TGTGCCACCAGTGATTTTTCAGACAATGAGCAGTTCTTC. Translated, it gives CATSDFSDNEQFF.

A note on this clonotype: The junction and the germline gene differ at one end; a read error may be behind it. The rearrangement joins TRBV13 to TRBJ2-5; D not certain. Germline CDR1 is PRHDT and CDR2 is FYEKMQ (reference sequence). The CDR3 runs 12 residues. The CDR3 reads CASSSLQGTQYF. The CDR3 DNA sequence: TGTGCCAGCAGCTCTCTCCAAGGGACCCAGTACTTC.

The rearrangement uses TRBV5-1 and TRBJ2-5; the D is unclear. The CDR3 covers 15 residues. V was shortened by 3 bases and J by 1 base, with 13 bases between the two germline ends. From germline, CDR1 is SGHRS and CDR2 YFSETQ. The CDR3 coding sequence is TGCGCCAGCAGCTCACGGACGGAATCCCAAGAGACCCAGTACTTC. It codes for CASSSRTESQETQYF.

The J gene is TRBJ2-7, the V gene TRBV20-1, with 11 bases that match TRBD2. V dropped 0 bases and J dropped 2; count of bases not matched to a gene: 9. Germline values: CDR1 DFQATT, CDR2 SNEGSKA (reference sequence). The CDR3 sequence is 17 residues long. For the CDR3, the DNA is TGCAGTGCTAGAGATCGATATCCTAGCGGGAGGCCCTACGAGCAGTACGTC. Translating it yields CSARDRYPSGRPYEQYV.

The chain couples TRBV15 to TRBJ1-3; D perhaps matches TRBD1 (6 bases). V was shortened by 1 base and J by 2 bases, with 21 bases between the two germline ends. The germline gives CDR1 LNHNV, CDR2 YYDKDF (reference sequence). CDR3 length: 19 amino acids. The CDR3 spells CATSRAFLRGGKTGNTIYF. DNA of the CDR3: TGTGCCACCAGCAGAGCCTTCCTCCGAGGGGGTAAAACTGGAAACACCATATATTTT.

V and J are TRBV27 and TRBJ2-5; D is perhaps TRBD1 or TRBD2 (7 bases each). The CDR3 sequence is 14 residues long. Germline-derived CDR1 and CDR2 are MNHEY and SMNVEV (reference sequence). Trimming stripped 6 bases from V and 5 bases from J, with 16 bases between. Here the CDR3 DNA reads TGTGCCAGCAGCCGCTGGGAGGGGGCCGAGACCCAGTACTTC. Residues: CASSRWEGAETQYF.

The chain is built from TRBV7-6 and TRBJ1-1, with TRBD1 matching over 7 bases. Germline V gene data show CDR1 as SGHVS and CDR2 as FNYEAQ. The J segment lost 6 bases and the V segment lost 4 bases, leaving 8 bases of the junction unmatched. The CDR3 consists of 14 residues. The CDR3 spells CASSSGTDPSEAFF. The DNA of the CDR3 is TGTGCCAGCAGCTCCGGGACAGACCCATCTGAAGCTTTCTTT. The variable domain in full, with the rest retrieved from reference TRBV7-6 and TRBJ1-1, is GAGVSQSPRYKVTKRGQDVALRCDPISGHVSLYWYRQALGQGPEFLTYFNYEAQQDKSGLPNDRFSAERPEGSISTLTIQRTEQRDSAMYRCASSSGTDPSEAFFGQGTRLTVV.

The chain recombines TRBV5-1 with TRBJ1-1; D is perhaps TRBD1 (5 bases). V was trimmed by 2 bases and J by 2 bases, leaving 13 bases between them. This CDR3 is built from 15 residues. Germline V gene lookup returns CDR1 SGHRS and CDR2 YFSETQ. CDR3 nucleotides: TGCGCCAGCAGCTTATGGCAGGGCACTAACACTGAAGCTTTCTTT. Translating it yields CASSLWQGTNTEAFF.

In this sample, this clonotype turned up a few times. The rearrangement uses TRBV11-2 and TRBJ2-1; D is uncertain. CDR1 SGHAT and CDR2 FQNNGV come from the germline V gene. Deletions cut 0 bases from V and 0 bases from J, with 6 bases between. The CDR3 is 15 amino acids. CDR3 protein: CASSLDLSSYNEQFF. The CDR3 nucleotides read TGTGCCAGCAGCTTAGATTTGTCCTCCTACAATGAGCAGTTCTTC.